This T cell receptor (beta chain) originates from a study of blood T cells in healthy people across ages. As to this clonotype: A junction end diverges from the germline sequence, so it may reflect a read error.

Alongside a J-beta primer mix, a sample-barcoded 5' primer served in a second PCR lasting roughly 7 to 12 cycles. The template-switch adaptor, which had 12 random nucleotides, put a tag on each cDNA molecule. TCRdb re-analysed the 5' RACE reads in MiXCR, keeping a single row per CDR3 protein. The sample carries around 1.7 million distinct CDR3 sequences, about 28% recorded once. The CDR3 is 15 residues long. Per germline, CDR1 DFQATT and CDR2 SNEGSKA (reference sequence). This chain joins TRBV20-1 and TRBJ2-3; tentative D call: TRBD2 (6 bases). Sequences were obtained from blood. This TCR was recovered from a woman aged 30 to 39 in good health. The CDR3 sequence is CSAWTSGLSGDAQYF. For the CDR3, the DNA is TGCAGTGCCTGGACGTCGGGACTCTCTGGAGATGCGCAGTATTTT.